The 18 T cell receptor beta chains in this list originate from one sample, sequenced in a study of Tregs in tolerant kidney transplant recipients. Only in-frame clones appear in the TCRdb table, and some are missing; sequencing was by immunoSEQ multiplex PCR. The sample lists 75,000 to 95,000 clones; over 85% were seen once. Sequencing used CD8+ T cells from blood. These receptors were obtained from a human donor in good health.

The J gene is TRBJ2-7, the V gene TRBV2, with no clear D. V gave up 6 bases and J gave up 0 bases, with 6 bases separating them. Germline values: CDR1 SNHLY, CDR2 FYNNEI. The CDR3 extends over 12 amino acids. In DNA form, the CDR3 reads TGTGCCAGCAGGGGGTTCTCCTACGAGCAGTACTTC. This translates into CASRGFSYEQYF.

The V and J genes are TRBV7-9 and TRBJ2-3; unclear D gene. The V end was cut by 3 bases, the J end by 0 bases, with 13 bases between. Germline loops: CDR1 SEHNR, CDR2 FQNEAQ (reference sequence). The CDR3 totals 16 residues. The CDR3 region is CASSFSLVLSTDTQYF. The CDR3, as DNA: TGTGCCAGCAGCTTTTCACTCGTCTTAAGCACAGATACGCAGTATTTT.

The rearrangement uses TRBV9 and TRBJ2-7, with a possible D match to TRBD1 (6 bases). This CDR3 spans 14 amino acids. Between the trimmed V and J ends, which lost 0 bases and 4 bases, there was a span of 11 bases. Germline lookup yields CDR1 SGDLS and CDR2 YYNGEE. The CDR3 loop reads CASSVGGQRYEQYF. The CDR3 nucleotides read TGTGCCAGCAGCGTAGGTGGACAGAGATACGAGCAGTACTTC.

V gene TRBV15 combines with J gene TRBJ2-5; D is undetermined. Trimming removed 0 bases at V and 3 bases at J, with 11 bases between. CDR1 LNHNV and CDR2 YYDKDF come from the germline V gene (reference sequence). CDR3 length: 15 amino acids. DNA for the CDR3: TGTGCCACCAGCAGAGATCCCCGCAGGAAAGAGACCCAGTACTTC. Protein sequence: CATSRDPRRKETQYF. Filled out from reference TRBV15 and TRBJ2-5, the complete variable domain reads DAMVIQNPRYQVTQFGKPVTLSCSQTLNHNVMYWYQQKSSQAPKLLFHYYDKDFNNEADTPDNFQSRRPNTSFCFLDIRSPGLGDTAMYLCATSRDPRRKETQYFGPGTRLLVL.

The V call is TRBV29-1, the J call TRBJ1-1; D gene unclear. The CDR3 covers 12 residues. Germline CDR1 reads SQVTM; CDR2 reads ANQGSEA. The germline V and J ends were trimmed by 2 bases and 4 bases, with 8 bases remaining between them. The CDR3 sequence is CSVEKIGTEAFF. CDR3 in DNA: TGCAGCGTTGAAAAGATCGGCACTGAAGCTTTCTTT.

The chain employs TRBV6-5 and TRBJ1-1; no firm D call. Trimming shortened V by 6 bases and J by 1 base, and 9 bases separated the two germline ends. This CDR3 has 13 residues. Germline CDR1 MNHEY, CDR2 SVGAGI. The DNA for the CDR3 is TGTGCCAGCAGAATACAGAAGAACACTGAAGCTTTCTTT. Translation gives CASRIQKNTEAFF.

This chain's CDR3 is CASSGDLTSGAYNEQFF. The CDR3, as DNA: TGTGCCAGCAGTGGCGACTTAACTAGCGGGGCCTACAATGAGCAGTTCTTC. The chain joins TRBV27 to TRBJ2-1; 10 bases agree with TRBD2. Germline loops: CDR1 MNHEY, CDR2 SMNVEV (reference sequence). The length of the CDR3 is 17 residues. Trimming removed 5 bases from V and 2 bases from J; junction bases left unmatched: 9.

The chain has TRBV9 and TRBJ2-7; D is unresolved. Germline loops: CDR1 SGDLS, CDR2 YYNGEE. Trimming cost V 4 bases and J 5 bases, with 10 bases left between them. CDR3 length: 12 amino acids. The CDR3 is CASSSRLDEQYF. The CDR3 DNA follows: TGTGCCAGCAGCTCCCGCCTAGACGAGCAGTACTTC. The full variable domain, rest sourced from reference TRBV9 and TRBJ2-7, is DSGVTQTPKHLITATGQRVTLRCSPRSGDLSVYWYQQSLDQGLQFLIQYYNGEERAKGNILERFSAQQFPDLHSELNLSSLELGDSALYFCASSSRLDEQYFGPGTRLTVT.

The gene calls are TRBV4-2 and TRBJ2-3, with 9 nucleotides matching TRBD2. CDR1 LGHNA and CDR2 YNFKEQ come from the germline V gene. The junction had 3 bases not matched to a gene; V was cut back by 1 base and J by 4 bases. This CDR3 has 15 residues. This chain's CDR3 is CASSQVSGSPDTQYF. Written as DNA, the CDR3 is TGTGCCAGCAGCCAAGTTAGCGGGAGCCCAGATACGCAGTATTTT.

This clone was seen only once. The CDR3 here is CASSYDPVREQYF. DNA for the CDR3: TGCGCCAGCAGCTATGATCCGGTCCGGGAGCAGTACTTC. The chain employs TRBV5-1 and TRBJ2-7; D is undetermined. The germline CDR1 and CDR2 sequences are SGHRS and YFSETQ. V was shortened by 3 bases and J by 7 bases, with 14 bases between the two germline ends. The CDR3 covers 13 residues.

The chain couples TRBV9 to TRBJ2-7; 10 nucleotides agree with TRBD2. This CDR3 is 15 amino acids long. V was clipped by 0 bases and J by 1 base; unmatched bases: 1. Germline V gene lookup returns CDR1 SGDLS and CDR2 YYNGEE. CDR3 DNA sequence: TGTGCCAGCAGCGTAGGACTAGCGGGTTCCTACGAGCAGTACTTC. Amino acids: CASSVGLAGSYEQYF. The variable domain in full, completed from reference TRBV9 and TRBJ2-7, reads DSGVTQTPKHLITATGQRVTLRCSPRSGDLSVYWYQQSLDQGLQFLIQYYNGEERAKGNILERFSAQQFPDLHSELNLSSLELGDSALYFCASSVGLAGSYEQYFGPGTRLTVT.

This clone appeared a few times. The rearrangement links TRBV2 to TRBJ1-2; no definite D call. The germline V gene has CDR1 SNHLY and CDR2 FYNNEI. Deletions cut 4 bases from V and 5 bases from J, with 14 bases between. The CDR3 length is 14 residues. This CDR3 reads CASSGGAPSYGYTF. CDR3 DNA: TGTGCCAGCAGTGGCGGAGCTCCATCTTATGGCTACACCTTC. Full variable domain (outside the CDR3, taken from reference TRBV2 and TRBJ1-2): EPEVTQTPSHQVTQMGQEVILRCVPISNHLYFYWYRQILGQKVEFLVSFYNNEISEKSEIFDDQFSVERPDGSNFTLKIRSTKLEDSAMYFCASSGGAPSYGYTFGSGTRLTVV.

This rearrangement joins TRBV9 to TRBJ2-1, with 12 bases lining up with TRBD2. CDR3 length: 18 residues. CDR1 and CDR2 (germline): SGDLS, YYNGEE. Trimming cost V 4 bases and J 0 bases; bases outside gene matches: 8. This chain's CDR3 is CASSPWRLAGVSYNEQFF. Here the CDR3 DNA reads TGTGCCAGCAGCCCCTGGAGACTAGCGGGAGTCTCCTACAATGAGCAGTTCTTC.

The CDR3 loop is CASSSEALEETQYF. CDR3 coding DNA: TGTGCCAGCAGCTCAGAGGCATTAGAAGAGACCCAGTACTTC. The gene calls are TRBV6-5 and TRBJ2-5, with unresolved D. Germline assignment: CDR1 MNHEY and CDR2 SVGAGI. The CDR3 consists of 14 residues. V was trimmed by 6 bases and J by 3 bases, leaving 14 bases between them.

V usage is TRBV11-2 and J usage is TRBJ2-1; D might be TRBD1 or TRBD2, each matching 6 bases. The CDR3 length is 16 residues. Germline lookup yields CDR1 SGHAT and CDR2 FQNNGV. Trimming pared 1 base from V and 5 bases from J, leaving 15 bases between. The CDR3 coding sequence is TGTGCCAGCAGCTTAGGGGATTGGGGGGCGGACAATGAGCAGTTCTTC. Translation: CASSLGDWGADNEQFF.

The CDR3 region is CASSLWGSGNTIYF. Here the CDR3 DNA reads TGTGCCAGCAGCTTGTGGGGGTCCGGAAACACCATATATTTT. This chain connects TRBV5-6 to TRBJ1-3; tentative D call: TRBD1 (5 bases). The CDR3 is 14 amino acids. Germline CDR1 SGHDT, CDR2 YYEEEE. V gave up 1 base and J gave up 4 bases, with 9 bases separating them.

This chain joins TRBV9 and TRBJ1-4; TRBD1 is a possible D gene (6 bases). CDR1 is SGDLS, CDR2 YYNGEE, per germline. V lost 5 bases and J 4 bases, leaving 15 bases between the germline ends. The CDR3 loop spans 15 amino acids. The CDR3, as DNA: TGTGCCAGCAGTTTAGGGGGGCAGGTTAATGAAAAACTGTTTTTT. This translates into CASSLGGQVNEKLFF. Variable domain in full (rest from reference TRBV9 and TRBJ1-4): DSGVTQTPKHLITATGQRVTLRCSPRSGDLSVYWYQQSLDQGLQFLIQYYNGEERAKGNILERFSAQQFPDLHSELNLSSLELGDSALYFCASSLGGQVNEKLFFGSGTQLSVL.

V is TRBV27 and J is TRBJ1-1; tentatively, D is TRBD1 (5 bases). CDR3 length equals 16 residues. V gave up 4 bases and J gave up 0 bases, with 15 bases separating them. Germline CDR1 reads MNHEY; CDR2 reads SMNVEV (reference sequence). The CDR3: CASSSRERGMNTEAFF. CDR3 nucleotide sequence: TGTGCCAGCAGTTCCAGGGAGAGAGGCATGAACACTGAAGCTTTCTTT.